A single sample is the source of the 27 T cell receptor beta chains below, sequenced in a study of T cells expressing NK-cell markers. After re-calling the 5' RACE reads, TCRdb lists one entry per CDR3 protein, DNA absent. The data include 550,000 to 600,000 distinct CDR3 sequences; the top ten clones carry roughly 3.6%. The sample consisted of blood T cells: a sorted CD56 or NKG2C T cell subset, CD4+ or CD8+ T cells, or bulk PBMC T cells (not recorded which). These receptors were taken from a man aged 18-30 years in good health.

J is TRBJ2-1 and V is TRBV11-2; TCRdb indicates TRBD2, and absent DNA this call remains unverified. Germline V gene lookup returns CDR1 SGHAT and CDR2 FQNNGV. The CDR3 extends over 13 amino acids. The CDR3 region is CASSGRLAGEQFF.

The chain joins TRBV10-3 to TRBJ1-6. CDR3 length: 13 residues. Germline-derived CDR1 and CDR2 are ENHRY and SYGVKD. CDR3 protein: CAISEMENSPLHF.

The CDR3 sequence is CASSLRGESPQHF. The chain carries TRBV7-9 and TRBJ1-5; the D gene TCRdb calls, TRBD1, cannot be checked with no DNA. This CDR3 has 13 residues. From germline, CDR1 is SEHNR and CDR2 FQNEAQ (reference sequence).

The chain is built from TRBV5-1 and TRBJ1-1; TCRdb outputs TRBD1, but without DNA this stays unchecked. This CDR3 contains 12 residues. Germline V gene lookup returns CDR1 SGHRS and CDR2 YFSETQ. The CDR3 is CASRSTGGEAFF.

This chain joins TRBV12-3 or TRBV12-4 and TRBJ2-7. There are 12 residues in the CDR3. The CDR3 loop is CASSLFAAEQYF.

The CDR3 here is CASSVGDRGPNEQYF. This chain uses TRBV9 with TRBJ2-7; TCRdb calls TRBD1, which cannot be checked without DNA. The CDR3 sequence is 15 residues long. Germline lookup yields CDR1 SGDLS and CDR2 YYNGEE.

The chain couples TRBV12-3 or TRBV12-4 to TRBJ1-5; lacking DNA, the TRBD1 call made by TCRdb goes unchecked. The CDR3 length is 12 residues. CDR3 region: CASQGGNQPQHF.

The J gene is TRBJ2-3, the V gene TRBV24-1. The CDR3 spans 15 residues. Per the germline V gene, CDR1 is KGHDR and CDR2 is SFDVKD. CDR3 residues: CATSDQKTATDTLYF.

V usage is TRBV7-2 and J usage is TRBJ1-5; TCRdb's D gene call, TRBD1, goes unchecked for lack of DNA. The CDR3 length is 14 residues. The germline V gene has CDR1 SGHTA and CDR2 FQGNSA. Here the CDR3 reads CASSAGQGGQPQHF.

The chain recombines TRBV7-2 with TRBJ2-1; there is no DNA to check the TCRdb D call of TRBD2. CDR1 SGHTA and CDR2 FQGNSA come from the germline V gene. The CDR3 loop spans 15 amino acids. Here the CDR3 reads CASSLSRGRNNEQFF.

V is TRBV20-1 and J is TRBJ1-3; TCRdb designates TRBD1, a call that cannot be tested without DNA. The germline V gene has CDR1 DFQATT and CDR2 SNEGSKA (reference sequence). The CDR3 contains 14 residues. The chain's CDR3 is CSASPQGTGNTIYF.

The chain carries TRBV7-2 and TRBJ2-1; with no DNA, the TCRdb D assignment of TRBD1 cannot be verified. The germline V gene has CDR1 SGHTA and CDR2 FQGNSA. This CDR3 contains 12 residues. CDR3 sequence: CASSSQGGEQFF.

This chain uses TRBV9 with TRBJ2-3; as DNA is missing, the TRBD1 call by TCRdb cannot be tested. The germline V gene encodes CDR1 SGDLS and CDR2 YYNGEE. The length of the CDR3 is 16 residues. The CDR3 here is CASSQTTGGGADTQYF.

CDR3 sequence: CSGGLQDTEAFF. The chain joins TRBV29-1 to TRBJ1-1. The length of the CDR3 is 12 residues. CDR1 is SQVTM and CDR2 is ANQGSEA in the germline V gene.

The J gene is TRBJ1-6, the V gene TRBV5-1. The CDR3 covers 13 residues. Per the germline V gene, CDR1 is SGHRS and CDR2 is YFSETQ. The CDR3 sequence: CASSLSLSSPLHF.

The CDR3 sequence: CAATSGQEETQYF. The chain links TRBV10-3 to TRBJ2-5; TCRdb names TRBD2, which stays unverified in the absence of DNA. CDR3 length equals 13 residues. Germline assignment: CDR1 ENHRY and CDR2 SYGVKD.

The chain is built from TRBV29-1 and TRBJ2-7; TCRdb indicates TRBD1, and absent DNA this call remains unverified. This CDR3 spans 12 amino acids. Looked up from germline, CDR1 is SQVTM and CDR2 is ANQGSEA. The CDR3 protein is CSVVYPPGEQYF.

The chain joins TRBV20-1 to TRBJ2-4; lacking DNA, the TRBD1 call made by TCRdb goes unchecked. There are 12 residues in the CDR3. Germline CDR1 DFQATT, CDR2 SNEGSKA (reference sequence). CDR3 loop: CSAGHRGNIQYF.

This chain links TRBV12-3 or TRBV12-4 with TRBJ1-5. CDR3 length: 14 residues. The CDR3 loop is CASGGGGWNQPQHF.

The V call is TRBV29-1, the J call TRBJ2-3; no DNA is available, so the TRBD1 call from TCRdb remains unchecked. This CDR3 region has 12 residues. The germline V gene has CDR1 SQVTM and CDR2 ANQGSEA. The CDR3 is CSHNGPADTQYF.

The CDR3 protein is CASSQEFGGFLTQPQHF. J is TRBJ1-5 and V is TRBV4-2. The germline V gene encodes CDR1 LGHNA and CDR2 YNFKEQ. The CDR3 loop spans 17 amino acids.

The chain has TRBV29-1 and TRBJ2-3; TCRdb names TRBD1, which stays unverified in the absence of DNA. The germline CDR1 and CDR2 sequences are SQVTM and ANQGSEA. The CDR3 is made up of 12 amino acids. CDR3 amino acids: CSVESGGATQYF.

The gene calls are TRBV24-1 and TRBJ2-1; TCRdb returns TRBD1, unconfirmable since there is no DNA. This CDR3 has 15 residues. Germline values: CDR1 KGHDR, CDR2 SFDVKD. The CDR3 is CATSDPGTEGHEQFF.

The chain combines TRBV10-3 with TRBJ2-1; TCRdb gives TRBD1 as the D gene, but with no DNA this cannot be confirmed. The germline V gene encodes CDR1 ENHRY and CDR2 SYGVKD. This CDR3 region has 17 residues. CDR3 sequence reads: CAISETGQAGLGVEQFF.

The rearrangement uses TRBV6-5 and TRBJ2-1. This CDR3 has 14 residues. CDR1 and CDR2 (germline): MNHEY, SVGAGI. CDR3 amino acids: CASNLDKTSNEQFF.

This chain links TRBV12-3 or TRBV12-4 with TRBJ1-3; TCRdb reports TRBD1, a call that lacks DNA to check it against. The CDR3 has 18 amino acids. CDR3 amino acids: CASSPFQRQLFSGNTIYF.

The rearrangement uses TRBV12-3 or TRBV12-4 and TRBJ1-1; TCRdb proposes TRBD1, but this gene call is untestable without DNA. The CDR3 sequence is 15 residues long. This chain's CDR3 is CASSPTQGLSTEAFF.